Listed below are T cell receptor beta chains from one sample, sequenced in a study of CD8+ T cells in alopecia areata. The repertoire was sequenced with immunoSEQ multiplex PCR; TCRdb's copy has only in-frame clones and lacks some. The sample carries fewer than 150,000 clones, over 50% recorded once. The material sequenced was CD4+ T cells sorted from blood, taken at week 0. The receptors were sampled from a human donor with alopecia areata. The CDR3 runs from the conserved cysteine through the conserved F or W. The D gene is left open where the match is weak. Clone size is stated in some rows and not others, as once, few, many or a class when expanded.

.,TRBJ1-5,.,TRBV5-1,TGCGCCAGCAGCCCGGGCAGCAATCAGCCCCAGCATTTT,CASSPGSNQPQHF
.,TRBJ2-1,.,TRBV6-5,TGTGCCAGCAGTTACGTTGGGGGCCTTGGGGACAATGAGCAGTTCTTC,CASSYVGGLGDNEQFF
TRBD1,TRBJ1-2,.,TRBV5-1,TGCGCCAGCAGCCGTGCGCATGAACAGGGGGCCCCCTATGGCTACACCTTC,CASSRAHEQGAPYGYTF
.,TRBJ2-5,.,TRBV19,TGTGCCAGTAGTCTGGAGGGATCGGGCCAAGAGACCCAGTACTTC,CASSLEGSGQETQYF
TRBD2,TRBJ2-1,few,TRBV2,TGTGCCAGCGGGACTAGCGGCTACCCTAGCTCCTACAATGAGCAGTTCTTC,CASGTSGYPSSYNEQFF
.,TRBJ1-2,.,TRBV6-5,TGTGCCAGCAGTTCAACTGGGGGACCCTATGGCTACACCTTC,CASSSTGGPYGYTF
.,TRBJ1-1,few,TRBV7-9,TGTGCCGCAGGAGGTGAAGCTTTCTTT,CAAGGEAFF
.,TRBJ2-7,.,TRBV28,TGTGCCACCGCGGCAGGGGCCTACGAGCAGTACTTC,CATAAGAYEQYF
.,TRBJ1-5,.,TRBV5-1,TGCGCCAGCAGCCGGGACGGAGGCAATCAGCCCCAGCATTTT,CASSRDGGNQPQHF
TRBD2,TRBJ2-1,.,TRBV4-3,TGCGCCAGCAGGACCGGGACTAGCGGGAGAGAGGGGCTGTTCTTC,CASRTGTSGREGLFF
.,TRBJ1-4,.,TRBV27,TGTGCCAGCAGTTTGCAGGGAGATGAAAAACTGTTTTTT,CASSLQGDEKLFF
.,TRBJ2-1,few,TRBV30,TGTGCCTGGAGTGGGGGGAAGGGCTCCTACAATGAGCAGTTCTTC,CAWSGGKGSYNEQFF
.,TRBJ2-5,.,TRBV7-9,TGTGCCAGCAGCTTTGGGACAAGGCGGGGGGAGACCCAGTACTTC,CASSFGTRRGETQYF
TRBD2,TRBJ2-7,once,TRBV9,TGTGCCAGCAGCTCTAGCGGGAGCTCCTACGAGCAGTACTTC,CASSSSGSSYEQYF
TRBD2,TRBJ2-5,once,TRBV7-2,TGTGCCAGCAGCCTAGCGGGGTCAGAGACCCAGTACTTC,CASSLAGSETQYF
.,TRBJ2-3,.,TRBV28,TGTGCCAGCATTCAAGGGGCAGATACGCAGTATTTT,CASIQGADTQYF
.,TRBJ2-7,.,TRBV5-1,TGCGCCAGCAGCTTAAATTACGAGCAGTACTTC,CASSLNYEQYF
.,TRBJ2-5,.,TRBV6-5,TGTGCCAGCAGTTACTCGAGAAGCCCGGAGGAGACCCAGTACTTC,CASSYSRSPEETQYF
.,TRBJ2-3,once,TRBV5-4,TGTGCCAGCAGCTATAAGCGGGCAGATACGCAGTATTTT,CASSYKRADTQYF
.,TRBJ1-2,.,TRBV5-6,TGTGCCAGCAGACTTTCAGGGAACTATGGCTACACCTTC,CASRLSGNYGYTF
.,TRBJ2-5,.,TRBV4-3,TGCGCCAGCAGCCCCAAGTTGTGGGTTAAGGAGACCCAGTACTTC,CASSPKLWVKETQYF
.,TRBJ2-7,.,TRBV27,TGTGCCAGCAGAGGATCTGGGCGCTACGAGCAGTACTTC,CASRGSGRYEQYF
.,TRBJ1-2,.,TRBV30,TGTGCCTGGATCACCCCCTCCTATGGCTACACCTTC,CAWITPSYGYTF
.,TRBJ1-1,few,TRBV28,TGTGCCAGCAAGGAGAGATTCCAAGCTTTCTTT,CASKERFQAFF
.,TRBJ1-6,.,TRBV9,TGTGCCAGCAGCGCCATTGGGGATTCACCCCTCCACTTT,CASSAIGDSPLHF
TRBD1,TRBJ2-2,.,TRBV2,TGTGCCACGACCCGGGACAGGAGGAACACCGGGGAGCTGTTTTTT,CATTRDRRNTGELFF
.,TRBJ2-7,once,TRBV6-5,TGTGCCAGCAGTCAGCGACAGACGATCTACGAGCAGTACTTC,CASSQRQTIYEQYF
.,TRBJ1-6,.,TRBV6-5,TGTGCCAGCAGTTACTCGAGGAATTCACCCCTCCACTTT,CASSYSRNSPLHF
.,TRBJ2-5,.,TRBV7-2,TGTGCCAGCAGCCCCCACCAAGAGACCCAGTACTTC,CASSPHQETQYF
.,TRBJ1-5,few,TRBV30,TGTGCCTGGAGTGTAATGGGGAATCAGCCCCAGCATTTT,CAWSVMGNQPQHF
.,TRBJ1-1,few,TRBV4-1,TGCGCCAGCAGCCAAGCCTACGGCTTGAACACTGAAGCTTTCTTT,CASSQAYGLNTEAFF
.,TRBJ1-1,.,TRBV30,TGTGCCTCTGGGGGCGGGATGAACACTGAAGCTTTCTTT,CASGGGMNTEAFF
.,TRBJ2-3,.,TRBV4-2,TGTGCCAGCAGCCAAGTCGGCGCGGGCAACACAGATACGCAGTATTTT,CASSQVGAGNTDTQYF
.,TRBJ1-5,once,TRBV19,TGTGCCAGTAGCCCCGGGGGGGAGCGTTTGACCCAGCATTTT,CASSPGGERLTQHF
.,TRBJ1-1,few,TRBV18,TGTGCCAGCTCACCACCGGGGGGACGGGCAGTTTCTGAAGCTTTCTTT,CASSPPGGRAVSEAFF
.,TRBJ2-5,once,TRBV7-2,TGTGCCAGCAGCCCCCCGGGAGTGGCAGAGACCCAGTACTTC,CASSPPGVAETQYF
.,TRBJ1-5,.,TRBV10-3,TGTGCCATCAGTGGGAGGATGGACAATCAGCCCCAGCATTTT,CAISGRMDNQPQHF
.,TRBJ2-2,.,TRBV7-3,TGTGCCAGCAGCTTAGGAACGGCAGGGGCATACACCGGGGAGCTGTTTTTT,CASSLGTAGAYTGELFF
TRBD1,TRBJ2-3,few,TRBV11-1,TGTGCCAGCAGCTTCCTCCAGACAGGGGGCCCAGATACGCAGTATTTT,CASSFLQTGGPDTQYF
TRBD2,TRBJ2-1,.,TRBV7-2,TGTGCCAGCAGTCGGACTAGCCGTAGCTCCTACAATGAGCAGTTCTTC,CASSRTSRSSYNEQFF
.,TRBJ1-4,.,TRBV18,TGTGCCAGCTCACCCCAGGATGAAAAACTGTTTTTT,CASSPQDEKLFF
TRBD2,TRBJ2-1,few,TRBV30,TGTGCCTGGAGTAATCTAGCGGGAGATGGCAATGAGCAGTTCTTC,CAWSNLAGDGNEQFF
TRBD1,TRBJ2-7,.,TRBV19,TGTGCCAGTAGCATGACGAGACAGGGACCCTACGAGCAGTACTTC,CASSMTRQGPYEQYF
TRBD2,TRBJ2-7,.,TRBV6-5,TGTGCCAGCAGTTACTCGTGGCGGGAGGGCGCCTACGAGCAGTACTTC,CASSYSWREGAYEQYF
TRBD2,TRBJ2-1,.,TRBV7-3,TGTGCCAGCAGTTCTGGGGGGGTCCACAATGAGCAGTTCTTC,CASSSGGVHNEQFF
.,TRBJ1-6,.,TRBV7-9,TGTGCCAGCAGCCCCCTCGGGAATCGGGAGCAGGCCCTCCACTTT,CASSPLGNREQALHF
.,TRBJ2-7,.,TRBV20-1,TGCAGTGCTAGAGGGGGCTACGAGCAGTACTTC,CSARGGYEQYF